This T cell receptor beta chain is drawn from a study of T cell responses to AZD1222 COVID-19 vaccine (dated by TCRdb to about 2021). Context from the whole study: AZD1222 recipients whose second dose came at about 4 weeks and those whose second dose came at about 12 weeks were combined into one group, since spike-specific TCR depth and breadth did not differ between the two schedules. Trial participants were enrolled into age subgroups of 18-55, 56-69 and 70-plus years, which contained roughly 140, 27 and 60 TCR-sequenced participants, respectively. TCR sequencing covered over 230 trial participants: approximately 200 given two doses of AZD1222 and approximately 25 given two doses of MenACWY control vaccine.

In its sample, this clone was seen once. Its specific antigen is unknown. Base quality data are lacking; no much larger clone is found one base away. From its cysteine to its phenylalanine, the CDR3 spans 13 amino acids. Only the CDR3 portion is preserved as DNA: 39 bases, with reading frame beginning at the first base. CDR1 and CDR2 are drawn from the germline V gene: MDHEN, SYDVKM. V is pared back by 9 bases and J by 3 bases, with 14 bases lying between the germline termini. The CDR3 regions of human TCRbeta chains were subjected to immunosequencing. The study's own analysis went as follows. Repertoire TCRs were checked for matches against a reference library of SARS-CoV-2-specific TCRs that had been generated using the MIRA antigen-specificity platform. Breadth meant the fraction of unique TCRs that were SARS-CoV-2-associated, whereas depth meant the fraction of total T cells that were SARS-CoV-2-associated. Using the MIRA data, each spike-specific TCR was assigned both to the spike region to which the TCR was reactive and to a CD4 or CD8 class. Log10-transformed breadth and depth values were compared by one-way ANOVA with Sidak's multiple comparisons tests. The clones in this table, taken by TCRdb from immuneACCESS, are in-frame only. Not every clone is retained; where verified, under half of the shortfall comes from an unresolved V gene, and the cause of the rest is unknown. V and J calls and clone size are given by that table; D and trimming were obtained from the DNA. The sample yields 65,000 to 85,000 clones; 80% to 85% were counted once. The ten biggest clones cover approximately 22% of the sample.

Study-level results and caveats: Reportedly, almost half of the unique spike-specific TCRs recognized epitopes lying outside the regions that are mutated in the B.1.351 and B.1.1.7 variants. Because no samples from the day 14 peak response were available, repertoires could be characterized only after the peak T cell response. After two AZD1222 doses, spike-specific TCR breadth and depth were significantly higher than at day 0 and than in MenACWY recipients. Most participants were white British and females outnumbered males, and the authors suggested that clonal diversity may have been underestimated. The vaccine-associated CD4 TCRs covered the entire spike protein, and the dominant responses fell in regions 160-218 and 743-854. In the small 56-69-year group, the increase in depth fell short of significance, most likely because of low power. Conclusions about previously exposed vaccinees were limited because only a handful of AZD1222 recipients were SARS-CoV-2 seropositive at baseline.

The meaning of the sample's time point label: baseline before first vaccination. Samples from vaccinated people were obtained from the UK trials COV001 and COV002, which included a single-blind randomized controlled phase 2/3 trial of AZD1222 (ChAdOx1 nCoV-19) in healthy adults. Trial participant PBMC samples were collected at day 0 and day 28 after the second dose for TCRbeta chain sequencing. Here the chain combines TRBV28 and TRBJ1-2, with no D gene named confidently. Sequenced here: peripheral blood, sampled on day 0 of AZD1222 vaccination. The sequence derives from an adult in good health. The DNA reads TGTGCCAGTAAAACCGGGCCAGACTATGGCTACACCTTC. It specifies CASKTGPDYGYTF.